Shown below are 10 T cell receptor delta chains from a single sample sequenced in a study of gammadelta T cells in human blood (dated by TCRdb to between 2020 and 2021). The library was produced with RT-PCR. These reads were obtained on an Illumina MiSeq. Public reads were reanalyzed in TCRdb with CATT, and rows carrying the same DNA were merged afterwards. For this sample the table gives about 1,200 delta-chain clones, of which about 1.7% were detected only once. The ten most abundant clones make up 15% of the sample. The source material was non-Vgamma9Vdelta2 gamma-delta T cells from adult blood. All receptors derive from a human donor.

This clone was counted between two and nine times. This may stem from a read error, because a much larger clone lies one nucleotide away. The chain links TRAV29/DV5 to TRDJ1; 8 positions match TRDD3. V was pared by 0 bases and J by 1 base, with 5 bases of the junction left unmatched. This CDR3 is 15 amino acids long. CDR1 and CDR2 from the germline V gene are NSMFDY and ISSIKDK. The CDR3 coding sequence is TGTGCAGCAAGCGGGGTGTGGGGGATCACCGATAAACTCATCTTT. Its translation: CAASGVWGITDKLIF.

By sample share, this clone is medium-sized. This chain connects TRDV1 to TRDJ1, with D possibly being TRDD3 (7 bases). Germline V lookup: CDR1 TSWWSYY, CDR2 QGS. Trimming removed 0 bases from V and 0 bases from J, with 38 bases in between. This CDR3 contains 25 residues. This chain's CDR3 is CALGELAPSLLIHRAGGRNTDKLIF. CDR3 nucleotide sequence: TGTGCTCTTGGGGAACTAGCGCCTTCCCTCCTAATACATAGGGCTGGGGGCCGTAACACCGATAAACTCATCTTT.

By share, this clone ranks as medium-sized. The chain combines TRDV1 with TRDJ1, with a possible D match to TRDD2 (8 bases). With 5 bases removed from V and 0 bases from J, the gap between germline ends came to 40 bases. The CDR3 runs 24 residues. Germline loops: CDR1 TSWWSYY, CDR2 QGS. This chain's CDR3 is CALGNPTSFLKGGLQRSYTDKLIF. CDR3 in DNA: TGTGCTCTTGGGAACCCCACATCCTTCCTAAAAGGGGGATTACAAAGGTCGTACACCGATAAACTCATCTTT.

Regarding this clone: A much larger clone lies a single base off, so this may be a read error. Other DNA sequences within the sample encode an identical CDR3. The J gene is TRDJ3, the V gene TRDV1, with D perhaps matching TRDD3 (6 bases). The germline V gene has CDR1 TSWWSYY and CDR2 QGS. The CDR3 has 24 amino acids. As DNA, the CDR3 is TGCGCTCTTGGGGGCCGGGGGCTACTCGTAAACTGGAGCAGAGCCTCCTGGGACACCCGACAGATGTTTTTC. Translating gives CALGGRGLLVNWSRASWDTRQMFF.

On this clone itself: The mismatch at residue 9 between this DNA's translation and the TCRdb protein of a much larger clone likely reflects a read error; the protein shown is translated from the DNA. The genes are TRDV3 and TRDJ1; D is undetermined. Germline lookup yields CDR1 TVYSNPD and CDR2 GDNSRS (reference sequence). This CDR3 has 15 amino acids. V was clipped by 0 bases and J by 0 bases, with 14 bases between them. DNA for the CDR3: TGTGCCTTTAGTGTCACCCTCAAGGACACCGATAAACTCATCTTT. As protein: CAFSVTLKDTDKLIF. The whole variable domain, filled in from reference TRDV3 and TRDJ1, reads CDKVTQSSPDQTVASGSEVVLLCTYDTVYSNPDLFWYRIRPDYSFQFVFYGDNSRSEGADFTQGRFSVKHILTQKAFHLVISPVRTEDSATYYCAFSVTLKDTDKLIFGKGTRVTVEP.

In its sample, this clone ranks as large. No V gene was called, and the J gene is TRDJ1; the DNA was not used to check the table's D call, TRDD3. The CDR3 sequence is 14 residues long. In nucleotides, the CDR3 is TGTGCCCAAGGGGACTGGGGGATTCCCGATAAACTCATCTTT. It translates to CAQGDWGIPDKLIF.

Note on this clone: This likely stems from a read error, as it lies one base from a far larger clone. V usage is TRAV38-2/DV8 and J usage is TRDJ1, with 9 bases lining up with TRDD3. Germline V gene sequence: CDR1 TSESDYY, CDR2 QEAYKQQN. The J segment lost 4 bases and the V segment lost 0 bases, leaving 25 bases of the junction unmatched. This CDR3 is built from 22 residues. The CDR3 region is CAYRSAPTAGGSVGMGSDKLIF. The CDR3 DNA reads TGTGCTTATAGGAGCGCTCCTACGGCTGGGGGATCGGTTGGGATGGGAAGCGATAAACTCATCTTT.

This clone qualifies as large. This sequence joins TRDV1 and TRDJ1, with 9 bases matching TRDD2. V dropped 1 base and J dropped 0; count of bases not matched to a gene: 21. The CDR3 loop spans 22 amino acids. The germline V gene encodes CDR1 TSWWSYY and CDR2 QGS. For the CDR3, the DNA is TGTGCTCTTGGGGAACAGATCCGGCCTTCCTACTCCTTTACTGCTTACACCGATAAACTCATCTTT. It yields the protein CALGEQIRPSYSFTAYTDKLIF.

Remarks on this clone: A clone one base away is much larger, so this may be a read error. The V and J genes are TRDV1 and TRDJ2, with 7 bases identical to TRDD3. Germline CDR1 TSWWSYY, CDR2 QGS. The CDR3 covers 28 residues. With V trimmed by 0 bases and J by 4 bases, 41 bases remained unmatched. The CDR3 here is CALGELVVNPYDGDWWIRAPERTAQLFF. CDR3 nucleotide sequence: TGTGCTCTTGGGGAACTAGTGGTTAATCCCTACGACGGGGACTGGTGGATACGCGCCCCGGAAAGGACAGCACAACTCTTCTTT.

This clone turned up a few times. Since a much larger clone is just one base distant, this may be a read error. The chain couples TRDV1 to TRDJ1; 11 bases align to TRDD3. This CDR3 is built from 19 residues. The germline gives CDR1 TSWWSYY, CDR2 QGS. Here the CDR3 reads CALGEAGWGIRKYTNKLIF. The CDR3 nucleotides read TGTGCTCTTGGGGAAGCCGGATGGGGGATACGCAAGTACACCAATAAACTCATCTTT.